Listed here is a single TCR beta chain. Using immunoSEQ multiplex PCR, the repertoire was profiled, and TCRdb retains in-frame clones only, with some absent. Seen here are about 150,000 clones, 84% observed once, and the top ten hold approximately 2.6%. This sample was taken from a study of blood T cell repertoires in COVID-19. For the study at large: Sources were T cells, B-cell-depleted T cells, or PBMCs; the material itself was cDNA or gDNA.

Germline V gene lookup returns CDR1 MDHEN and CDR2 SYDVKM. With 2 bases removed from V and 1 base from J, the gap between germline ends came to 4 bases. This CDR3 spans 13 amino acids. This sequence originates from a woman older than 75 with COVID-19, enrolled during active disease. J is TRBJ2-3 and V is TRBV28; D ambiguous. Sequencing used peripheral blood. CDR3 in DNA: TGTGCCAGCAGTTTAGCAGGCACAGATACGCAGTATTTT. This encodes CASSLAGTDTQYF. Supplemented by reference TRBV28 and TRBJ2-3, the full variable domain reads DVKVTQSSRYLVKRTGEKVFLECVQDMDHENMFWYRQDPGLGLRLIYFSYDVKMKEKGDIPEGYSVSREKKERFSLILESASTNQTSMYLCASSLAGTDTQYFGPGTRLTVL.